Listed here are 31 T cell receptor beta chains from one sample, sequenced in a study of identical twins. TCRdb re-derived calls from the 5' RACE reads in MiXCR, one entry per CDR3 protein. The table lists 1.5 million to 2 million distinct CDR3 sequences, under 35% of them singletons. Sequences were obtained from cord blood. Source of these receptors: a newborn girl in good health.

This clonotype was observed a few times. The V gene is TRBV12-3 or TRBV12-4, the J gene TRBJ1-2; possibly TRBD1 for D (6 bases). Trimming stripped 3 bases from V and 2 bases from J, with 19 bases between. This CDR3 is 17 amino acids long. The CDR3 is CASSFGSGRGRNYGYTF. Written as DNA, the CDR3 is TGTGCCAGCAGTTTCGGATCGGGTCGGGGGCGGAACTATGGCTACACCTTC.

V and J are TRBV20-1 and TRBJ1-5, with D perhaps TRBD1 (5 bases). CDR1 DFQATT and CDR2 SNEGSKA come from the germline V gene (reference sequence). Deletions cut 1 base from V and 0 bases from J, with 13 bases between. The CDR3 consists of 16 residues. As DNA, the CDR3 is TGCAGTGCTAGAGGGTCGCGGGGGTTTAGCAATCAGCCCCAGCATTTT. It is translated as CSARGSRGFSNQPQHF.

The chain joins TRBV20-1 to TRBJ2-5; no reliable D call. V was trimmed by 0 bases and J by 11 bases, leaving 16 bases between them. CDR1 is DFQATT, CDR2 SNEGSKA, per germline (reference sequence). CDR3 size: 13 residues. CDR3 sequence: CSARDRAGPRQYF. CDR3 sequence (DNA): TGCAGTGCTAGAGATCGGGCCGGGCCTAGGCAGTACTTC.

This clonotype has just a few counts. V is TRBV20-1 and J is TRBJ2-7; 9 bases align to TRBD2. The CDR3 consists of 15 residues. Germline lookup yields CDR1 DFQATT and CDR2 SNEGSKA (reference sequence). V lost 0 bases, J lost 0 bases, and 3 bases stayed unmatched. For the CDR3, the DNA is TGCAGTGCTAGAGATGTAGCGGGGGCCTCCTACGAGCAGTACTTC. This codes for CSARDVAGASYEQYF.

The chain combines TRBV7-8 with TRBJ1-1; D gene ambiguous. Germline V gene sequence: CDR1 SGHVS, CDR2 FQNEAQ. The CDR3 contains 15 residues. Trimming left V 1 base short and J 0 bases short, with 9 bases between. The CDR3 reads CASSLVQHLNTEAFF. In DNA, the CDR3 is TGTGCCAGCAGCTTAGTCCAACACCTGAACACTGAAGCTTTCTTT.

This chain joins TRBV6-6 and TRBJ2-5; 7 bases line up with TRBD2. Per germline, CDR1 MNHNY and CDR2 SVGAGI (reference sequence). CDR3 length: 16 amino acids. V shed 2 bases and J 3 bases; nucleotides not matched to a gene: 9. DNA for the CDR3: TGTGCCAGCAGTTACCCAGGATGGGGGGGGAAAGAGACCCAGTACTTC. It is translated as CASSYPGWGGKETQYF.

As concerns this clonotype: One junction end disagrees with the germline gene, perhaps due to a read error. This rearrangement joins TRBV5-1 to TRBJ2-1; the D gene could be TRBD1 or TRBD2 (5 bases each). This CDR3 comprises 14 residues. Per germline, CDR1 SGHRS and CDR2 YFSETQ. The CDR3 spells CASSDQGTYNDQFF. DNA for the CDR3: TGCGCCAGCAGCGACCAAGGGACCTACAATGACCAGTTCTTC.

The genes are TRBV3-1 and TRBJ1-2; TRBD1 might be the D (5 bases). V lost 0 bases and J 6 bases, leaving 11 bases between the germline ends. This CDR3 is 14 amino acids long. The germline V gene has CDR1 LGHDT and CDR2 YNNKEL (reference sequence). The CDR3 DNA reads as TGTGCCAGCAGCCAAGACTGGGGGGGGAATGGCTACACCTTC. It encodes CASSQDWGGNGYTF.

This chain links TRBV27 with TRBJ1-5, with D hard to call. The germline V and J ends were trimmed by 1 base and 0 bases, with 7 bases remaining between them. Germline CDR1 reads MNHEY; CDR2 reads SMNVEV (reference sequence). The CDR3 loop spans 15 amino acids. CDR3 region: CASSLFTYSNQPQHF. The DNA for the CDR3 is TGTGCCAGCAGTTTATTCACCTATAGCAATCAGCCCCAGCATTTT.

The rearrangement links TRBV20-1 to TRBJ2-7; 8 bases match TRBD2. The germline V gene encodes CDR1 DFQATT and CDR2 SNEGSKA (reference sequence). This CDR3 has 18 amino acids. Trimming removed 1 base from V and 2 bases from J; junction bases left unmatched: 16. The CDR3 protein is CSARGPHGGAGGTYEQYF. The CDR3 DNA reads as TGCAGTGCTAGAGGGCCTCACGGAGGGGCGGGGGGTACCTACGAGCAGTACTTC.

CDR3: CASPRRSGVVNEQFF. CDR3 in DNA: TGTGCCAGCCCCCGCAGAAGTGGTGTGGTGAATGAGCAGTTCTTC. The rearrangement uses TRBV18 and TRBJ2-1, with D uncertain. Trimming left V 8 bases short and J 7 bases short, with 21 bases between. The CDR3 sequence is 15 residues long. The V gene's germline CDR1 is KGHSH and CDR2 LQKENI.

On this clonotype itself: No DNA is shown, since the ends of the CDR3 on it are uncertain; the CDR3 is the one TCRdb lists. The CDR3 here is CSATTSNYGCTF. The chain combines TRBV20-1 with TRBJ1-2. CDR1 and CDR2 from the germline V gene are DFQATT and SNEGSKA (reference sequence). The CDR3 length equals 12 residues, ends included.

The rearrangement uses TRBV12-3 or TRBV12-4 and TRBJ1-1; D remains unclear. This CDR3 is built from 11 residues. Trimming removed 3 bases from V and 13 bases from J, with 12 bases in between. The CDR3 bases are TGTGCCAGCAGTTTGGGCGTTTCTGATTTCTTT. It translates to CASSLGVSDFF.

The chain employs TRBV7-2 and TRBJ2-5; 9 positions match TRBD2. Trimming removed 0 bases from V and 1 base from J; junction bases left unmatched: 9. CDR3 size: 18 residues. CDR1 and CDR2 from the germline V gene are SGHTA and FQGNSA. CDR3 loop: CASSLAISGGGVQETQYF. CDR3 nucleotides: TGTGCCAGCAGCTTAGCTATTAGTGGCGGGGGGGTCCAAGAGACCCAGTACTTC.

The genes are TRBV4-2 and TRBJ2-7; tentatively, D is TRBD1 (5 bases). The CDR3 totals 15 residues. The germline CDR1 and CDR2 sequences are LGHNA and YNFKEQ. Trimming took off 0 bases at V and 3 bases at J, with 12 bases between the two ends. CDR3 residues: CASSQDLSRDYEQYF. The CDR3 nucleotides read TGTGCCAGCAGCCAAGATTTGTCCAGGGACTACGAGCAGTACTTC.

A few counts support this clonotype. The chain carries TRBV7-9 and TRBJ1-2; no definite D call. This CDR3 spans 13 amino acids. The V end lost 5 bases, the J end lost 1 base, and 8 bases lay between the germline ends. The V gene's germline CDR1 is SEHNR and CDR2 FQNEAQ (reference sequence). This chain's CDR3 is CASSPLINYGYTF. The CDR3 bases are TGTGCCAGCAGCCCCTTAATTAACTATGGCTACACCTTC.

The gene calls are TRBV18 and TRBJ2-7, with TRBD2 matching over 13 bases. In germline, CDR1 is KGHSH, CDR2 LQKENI. The CDR3 is 17 amino acids. The V gene end was trimmed by 4 bases and the J gene end by 2 bases; junction bases not matched to a gene: 8. This chain's CDR3 is CASSQTGTSGATYEQYF. Here the CDR3 DNA reads TGTGCCAGCTCACAAACCGGGACTAGCGGGGCTACCTACGAGCAGTACTTC.

This clonotype was recorded a few times. V and J are TRBV7-9 and TRBJ1-2; tentatively, D is TRBD1 (6 bases). V lost 4 bases to trimming and J lost 1 base, with 10 bases between them. CDR1 SEHNR and CDR2 FQNEAQ come from the germline V gene (reference sequence). This CDR3 has 14 residues. The CDR3 DNA follows: TGTGCCAGCAGCTGGACAGCCGTTAACTATGGCTACACCTTC. Translated, it gives CASSWTAVNYGYTF. Using reference TRBV7-9 and TRBJ1-2 for the parts outside the CDR3, the full variable domain is DTGVSQNPRHKITKRGQNVTFRCDPISEHNRLYWYRQTLGQGPEFLTYFQNEAQLEKSRLLSDRFSAERPKGSFSTLEIQRTEQGDSAMYLCASSWTAVNYGYTFGSGTRLTVV.

The chain uses TRBV4-1 and TRBJ2-2; D unclear. Trimming took off 4 bases at V and 8 bases at J, with 11 bases between the two ends. This CDR3 contains 13 residues. Germline V gene data show CDR1 as MGHRA and CDR2 as YSYEKL. Here the CDR3 reads CASSPLDGGELFF. The CDR3 DNA follows: TGCGCCAGCAGCCCATTAGACGGGGGGGAGCTGTTTTTT.

The chain recombines TRBV9 with TRBJ1-2, with TRBD1 as a possible D gene (5 bases). The V and J ends lost 0 bases and 8 bases respectively, with 14 bases between them. This CDR3 region has 14 residues. Germline V gene sequence: CDR1 SGDLS, CDR2 YYNGEE. The CDR3 DNA sequence: TGTGCCAGCAGCGTAGGCAGGGCGATTGGAGGCTACACCTTC. As protein: CASSVGRAIGGYTF.

The V and J genes are TRBV20-1 and TRBJ1-1, with TRBD1 matching over 10 bases. The germline gives CDR1 DFQATT, CDR2 SNEGSKA (reference sequence). The V gene end was trimmed by 3 bases and the J gene end by 1 base; junction bases not matched to a gene: 8. CDR3 length: 16 amino acids. The CDR3 protein is CSARSLDRGGNTEAFF. CDR3 nucleotides: TGCAGTGCTAGGTCCTTGGACAGGGGGGGGAACACTGAAGCTTTCTTT.

The chain combines TRBV4-1 with TRBJ2-1, with TRBD1 matching 9 bases. This CDR3 has 13 amino acids. J lost 6 bases, V lost 4 bases, and 1 base had no gene match. Germline V gives CDR1 MGHRA, CDR2 YSYEKL. CDR3 loop: CASSRTGANEQFF. The CDR3 bases are TGCGCCAGCAGCCGGACAGGGGCCAATGAGCAGTTCTTC.

The table lists this clonotype with many counts. DNA of the CDR3: TGCAGTGCTAGAGATCGCAGGGCCAAAAACATTCAGTACTTC. This sequence encodes CSARDRRAKNIQYF. The V and J genes are TRBV20-1 and TRBJ2-4, with D uncertain. CDR3 length equals 14 residues. V lost 0 bases and J lost 1, with 7 bases in between. Germline V gene lookup returns CDR1 DFQATT and CDR2 SNEGSKA (reference sequence).

The V and J genes are TRBV4-2 and TRBJ2-6; 8 nucleotides agree with TRBD2. With 1 base clipped from V and 0 bases from J, the junction kept 8 bases outside the gene matches. The CDR3 loop spans 19 amino acids. The germline CDR1 and CDR2 sequences are LGHNA and YNFKEQ. This CDR3 reads CASSQVGAGGFSGANVLTF. The DNA of the CDR3 is TGTGCCAGCAGCCAAGTTGGGGCGGGAGGCTTCTCTGGGGCCAACGTCCTGACTTTC.

This clonotype was recorded a few times. The CDR3 sequence: CASSQVGQEDTQYF. The CDR3, as DNA: TGTGCCAGCAGCCAAGTCGGACAGGAAGATACGCAGTATTTT. The gene calls are TRBV14 and TRBJ2-3; 7 bases line up with TRBD1. From germline, CDR1 is SGHDN and CDR2 FVKESK. The trim removed 1 base at V and 5 bases at J, leaving 3 bases unmatched. This CDR3 has 14 amino acids. The full variable domain, completed using reference TRBV14 and TRBJ2-3, is EAGVTQFPSHSVIEKGQTVTLRCDPISGHDNLYWYRRVMGKEIKFLLHFVKESKQDESGMPNNRFLAERTGGTYSTLKVQPAELEDSGVYFCASSQVGQEDTQYFGPGTRLTVL.

The CDR3 region has the DNA TGTGCCAGCAGCCACTTTTACAACTCCTACAATGAGCAGTTCTTC. It translates to CASSHFYNSYNEQFF. The rearrangement uses TRBV4-2 and TRBJ2-1; D remains ambiguous. Trimming shortened V by 3 bases and J by 0 bases, and 9 bases separated the two germline ends. CDR1 and CDR2 (germline): LGHNA, YNFKEQ. The CDR3 loop spans 15 amino acids.

The chain carries TRBV6-6 and TRBJ2-1; D gene uncertain. The CDR3 covers 16 residues. Germline loops: CDR1 MNHNY, CDR2 SVGAGI (reference sequence). V was shortened by 7 bases and J by 4 bases, with 20 bases between the two germline ends. CDR3 coding DNA: TGTGCCAGCACATCCTTGGGGTCCGGGTATTACAATGAGCAGTTCTTC. This gives the protein CASTSLGSGYYNEQFF.

In this sample, this clonotype turned up many times. V and J are TRBV29-1 and TRBJ1-2; 9 positions match TRBD1. The CDR3 is made up of 12 amino acids. V shed 7 bases, J shed 7 bases, and the junction held 7 bases outside the gene matches. Germline V gives CDR1 SQVTM, CDR2 ANQGSEA. In DNA form, the CDR3 reads TGCAGCGCGAAACAGGGGGCGCTTGGCTACACCTTC. This sequence encodes CSAKQGALGYTF.

The chain joins TRBV5-5 to TRBJ2-7; tentatively, D is TRBD1 (5 bases). CDR1 is SGHKS and CDR2 is YYEKEE in the germline V gene (reference sequence). CDR3 size: 16 residues. V was shortened by 0 bases and J by 0 bases, with 13 bases between the two germline ends. DNA for the CDR3: TGTGCCAGCAGCTTGGTTATGGGCAGGGCCTCCTACGAGCAGTACTTC. Protein sequence: CASSLVMGRASYEQYF.

This clonotype has only a few counts. This chain links TRBV6-6 with TRBJ2-3, with 10 nucleotides matching TRBD2. The CDR3 has 14 amino acids. The V gene end was trimmed by 7 bases and the J gene end by 3 bases; junction bases not matched to a gene: 4. CDR1 MNHNY and CDR2 SVGAGI come from the germline V gene (reference sequence). CDR3 protein: CASIKLAGTDTQYF. In nucleotides, the CDR3 is TGTGCCAGCATCAAACTAGCGGGGACAGATACGCAGTATTTT.

This clonotype came up a few times. This sequence joins TRBV7-9 and TRBJ1-4; the D gene is possibly TRBD1 (5 bases). In germline, CDR1 is SEHNR, CDR2 FQNEAQ (reference sequence). Trimming took off 6 bases at V and 7 bases at J, with 15 bases between the two ends. The CDR3 has 14 amino acids. The CDR3 spells CASRAGSGSEKLFF. CDR3 nucleotides: TGTGCCAGCAGAGCAGGGTCAGGATCTGAAAAACTGTTTTTT. Full variable domain (outside the CDR3, taken from reference TRBV7-9 and TRBJ1-4): DTGVSQNPRHKITKRGQNVTFRCDPISEHNRLYWYRQTLGQGPEFLTYFQNEAQLEKSRLLSDRFSAERPKGSFSTLEIQRTEQGDSAMYLCASRAGSGSEKLFFGSGTQLSVL.